This passage covers 23 T cell receptor beta chains from one sample sequenced in a study of beta chain features in type 1 diabetes. Study outcomes and limitations: Within each of all four CD4+ subsets, Type 1 diabetes patients had TCRB CDR3s that were moderately but significantly shorter.

Since all of the isolated RNA was reverse transcribed, expressed TCRB transcripts were what got sequenced. Generated by immunoSEQ multiplex PCR, the TCRdb table keeps only in-frame clones and is missing some. Of 40,000 to 45,000 clones in the sample, roughly 70% were seen once. These receptors have no identified antigens. The specimen sequenced was Tregs from blood. These receptors were taken from a woman aged 18-29 years with type 1 diabetes.

The chain joins TRBV2 to TRBJ2-3; D remains unclear. The CDR3 spans 10 residues. Germline V gene sequence: CDR1 SNHLY, CDR2 FYNNEI. The V and J ends lost 8 bases and 6 bases respectively, with 6 bases between them. The CDR3 spells CASGEDTQYF. As DNA, the CDR3 is TGTGCCAGCGGAGAGGATACGCAGTATTTT.

The sample holds one count of this clone. The V gene is TRBV18, the J gene TRBJ1-1, with 8 bases identical to TRBD1. The CDR3 consists of 16 residues. Germline CDR1 and CDR2: KGHSH and LQKENI. Unmatched junction bases numbered 6, after V lost 3 bases and J lost 0 bases. In nucleotides, the CDR3 is TGTGCCAGCTCACCCCGGACAGGGCCCGTGAACACTGAAGCTTTCTTT. As protein: CASSPRTGPVNTEAFF.

The rearrangement joins TRBV9 to TRBJ2-1; maybe TRBD1 (5 bases). V lost 0 bases to trimming and J lost 4 bases, with 11 bases between them. The length of the CDR3 is 15 residues. Germline V gene data show CDR1 as SGDLS and CDR2 as YYNGEE. The CDR3 protein is CASSVVSSGYNEQFF. The DNA for the CDR3 is TGTGCCAGCAGCGTAGTGTCGTCAGGGTACAATGAGCAGTTCTTC.

The rearrangement links TRBV2 to TRBJ1-6; tentatively, D is TRBD1 (6 bases). The CDR3 spans 20 residues. V lost 7 bases and J 0 bases, leaving 25 bases between the germline ends. From germline, CDR1 is SNHLY and CDR2 FYNNEI. The CDR3 nucleotides read TGTGCCAGCAAAAGATCAGGGGAATTTAAGATTAGCTCCTATAATTCACCCCTCCACTTT. As protein: CASKRSGEFKISSYNSPLHF.

The J gene is TRBJ1-1, the V gene TRBV18, with a tentative D call TRBD1 (5 bases). Germline assignment: CDR1 KGHSH and CDR2 LQKENI. The CDR3 is 13 amino acids. The V end lost 6 bases, the J end lost 1 base, and 9 bases lay between the germline ends. CDR3 amino acids: CASSQTGNTEAFF. Here the CDR3 DNA reads TGTGCCAGCTCGCAAACAGGGAACACTGAAGCTTTCTTT.

Only one count was recorded for this clone. J is TRBJ2-4 and V is TRBV5-1, with a tentative D call TRBD1 (6 bases). CDR1 is SGHRS and CDR2 is YFSETQ in the germline V gene. Trimming removed 4 bases at V and 9 bases at J, with 8 bases between. The length of the CDR3 is 11 residues. DNA of the CDR3: TGCGCCAGCAGCCTAGGGGGCATTCAGTACTTC. It codes for CASSLGGIQYF.

The chain uses TRBV10-3 and TRBJ2-1; 7 bases line up with TRBD1. The CDR3 is 13 amino acids. V lost 6 bases, J lost 4 bases, and 3 bases stayed unmatched. Germline V gives CDR1 ENHRY, CDR2 SYGVKD. The CDR3 is CAISTGQYNEQFF. DNA for the CDR3: TGTGCCATCAGCACGGGACAGTACAATGAGCAGTTCTTC.

V and J are TRBV5-4 and TRBJ2-7; a weak D match, TRBD1 (6 bases). Trimming took off 1 base at V and 3 bases at J, with 11 bases between the two ends. There are 14 residues in the CDR3. Germline V lookup: CDR1 SGHNT, CDR2 YYREEE (reference sequence). Here the CDR3 DNA reads TGTGCCAGCAGCTTGAATCAGGGGCTCTACGAGCAGTACTTC. Protein product: CASSLNQGLYEQYF.

The chain employs TRBV5-1 and TRBJ1-1; D gene ambiguous. Germline CDR1 is SGHRS and CDR2 is YFSETQ. The CDR3 totals 15 residues. Trimming cost V 4 bases and J 6 bases, with 19 bases left between them. The CDR3 DNA reads TGCGCCAGCAGCCCCTCTTTAGGAGGGAGCTCTGAAGCTTTCTTT. It translates to CASSPSLGGSSEAFF. Looking up the rest from reference TRBV5-1 and TRBJ1-1 gives the full variable domain: KAGVTQTPRYLIKTRGQQVTLSCSPISGHRSVSWYQQTPGQGLQFLFEYFSETQRNKGNFPGRFSGRQFSNSRSEMNVSTLELGDSALYLCASSPSLGGSSEAFFGQGTRLTVV.

This clone has only a few counts. The chain recombines TRBV7-9 with TRBJ1-6; D remains ambiguous. The V end lost 5 bases, the J end lost 9 bases, and 8 bases lay between the germline ends. The CDR3 is 12 amino acids. In germline, CDR1 is SEHNR, CDR2 FQNEAQ (reference sequence). The CDR3 bases are TGTGCCAGCAGCCCCTCCGGTTCACCCCTCCACTTT. Residues: CASSPSGSPLHF. The whole variable domain, remainder taken from reference TRBV7-9 and TRBJ1-6, is DTGVSQNPRHKITKRGQNVTFRCDPISEHNRLYWYRQTLGQGPEFLTYFQNEAQLEKSRLLSDRFSAERPKGSFSTLEIQRTEQGDSAMYLCASSPSGSPLHFGNGTRLTVT.

The chain combines TRBV4-1 with TRBJ2-6; possible D gene TRBD2, 6 bases. CDR1 and CDR2 (germline): MGHRA, YSYEKL. Trimming pared 4 bases from V and 1 base from J, leaving 11 bases between. The CDR3 length is 16 residues. CDR3 coding DNA: TGCGCCAGCAGCCTCACCGGGGGTTCTGGGGCCAACGTCCTGACTTTC. It encodes CASSLTGGSGANVLTF.

This clone was observed a handful of times. V and J are TRBV6-1 and TRBJ2-7; 11 positions match TRBD2. Trimming cost V 6 bases and J 3 bases; bases outside gene matches: 1. The CDR3 covers 13 residues. Germline values: CDR1 MNHNS, CDR2 SASEGT. The CDR3 is CASRLAGDYEQYF. The CDR3 DNA is TGTGCCAGCAGACTAGCGGGGGACTACGAGCAGTACTTC.

CDR3 sequence (DNA): TGTGCCAGCAACGGGCGGGCAGCCCACTACGAGCAGTACTTC. It codes for CASNGRAAHYEQYF. The V call is TRBV6-7, the J call TRBJ2-7; weak D call: TRBD2 (5 bases). TRBV6-7 is noted as an ORF with a role that remains uncertain. The V end was cut by 7 bases, the J end by 3 bases, with 16 bases between. CDR3 length: 14 amino acids.

The chain recombines TRBV7-2 with TRBJ2-5; possibly TRBD1 for D (6 bases). V was cut by 5 bases and J by 5 bases, with 15 bases left in between. This CDR3 is 14 amino acids long. The germline V gene has CDR1 SGHTA and CDR2 FQGNSA. For the CDR3, the DNA is TGTGCCAGCAGCCTTATGGGGGCAGCGGAGACCCAGTACTTC. The encoded protein is CASSLMGAAETQYF. The complete variable domain, with remaining parts taken from reference TRBV7-2 and TRBJ2-5, reads GAGVSQSPSNKVTEKGKDVELRCDPISGHTALYWYRQSLGQGLEFLIYFQGNSAPDKSGLPSDRFSAERTGGSVSTLTIQRTQQEDSAVYLCASSLMGAAETQYFGPGTRLLVL.

The chain joins TRBV7-2 to TRBJ2-5, with unresolved D. Germline V gene sequence: CDR1 SGHTA, CDR2 FQGNSA. The ends were cut back, 6 bases at V and 5 bases at J, with 10 bases in the middle. This CDR3 is built from 12 residues. In DNA, the CDR3 is TGTGCCAGCAGTCCGTACCGGGAGACCCAGTACTTC. Translating gives CASSPYRETQYF.

The rearrangement links TRBV5-1 to TRBJ2-5; possible D gene TRBD2, 5 bases. The V gene's germline CDR1 is SGHRS and CDR2 YFSETQ. This CDR3 region has 15 residues. The V end lost 0 bases, the J end lost 0 bases, and 9 bases lay between the germline ends. The CDR3 protein is CASSLAGRNQETQYF. Written as DNA, the CDR3 is TGCGCCAGCAGCTTGGCGGGGAGAAACCAAGAGACCCAGTACTTC.

The J gene is TRBJ2-7, the V gene TRBV9; TRBD2 is a possible D gene (6 bases). Germline assignment: CDR1 SGDLS and CDR2 YYNGEE. Between the trimmed V and J ends, which lost 0 bases and 3 bases, there was a span of 13 bases. This CDR3 has 15 residues. The CDR3 loop is CASSVAPLGGYEQYF. The CDR3 DNA follows: TGTGCCAGCAGCGTAGCACCCCTCGGGGGCTACGAGCAGTACTTC.

In regard to this clone: Distinct nucleotide sequences in the sample also encode this CDR3. The chain uses TRBV5-1 and TRBJ1-1; perhaps TRBD1 as D (6 bases). The CDR3 sequence is 15 residues long. The V and J ends lost 2 bases and 4 bases respectively, with 15 bases between them. Germline V gene data show CDR1 as SGHRS and CDR2 as YFSETQ. The CDR3 DNA sequence: TGCGCCAGCAGCTTAGCCCCAGGGGTGGGCACTGAAGCTTTCTTT. It is translated as CASSLAPGVGTEAFF. Drawing the rest from reference TRBV5-1 and TRBJ1-1, the complete variable domain is KAGVTQTPRYLIKTRGQQVTLSCSPISGHRSVSWYQQTPGQGLQFLFEYFSETQRNKGNFPGRFSGRQFSNSRSEMNVSTLELGDSALYLCASSLAPGVGTEAFFGQGTRLTVV.

The chain carries TRBV30 and TRBJ2-6; 13 bases line up with TRBD2. Trimming took 5 bases from V and 1 from J; bases not matched to a gene: 2. Germline CDR1 GTSNPN, CDR2 SVGIG (reference sequence). The CDR3 is 16 residues long. The CDR3 DNA follows: TGTGCCTGGCAACTAGCGGGAGGGTCTGGGGCCAACGTCCTGACTTTC. Amino acids: CAWQLAGGSGANVLTF.

The chain employs TRBV11-2 and TRBJ2-5; 10 nucleotides line up with TRBD2. The CDR3 consists of 13 residues. The V segment lost 3 bases and the J segment 5 bases; nucleotides outside the gene matches: 0. In germline, CDR1 is SGHAT, CDR2 FQNNGV. CDR3: CASSLTSGETQYF. CDR3 nucleotide sequence: TGTGCCAGCAGCTTGACTAGCGGGGAGACCCAGTACTTC.

The chain uses TRBV25-1 and TRBJ2-7, with D possibly matching TRBD2 (6 bases). The V gene's germline CDR1 is MGHDK and CDR2 SYGVNS. CDR3 length: 12 residues. The V end was cut by 6 bases, the J end by 3 bases, with 9 bases between. The CDR3 nucleotides are TGTGCCAGCAGGCGGGGTCTCTACGAGCAGTACTTC. Protein: CASRRGLYEQYF.

The chain carries TRBV5-1 and TRBJ1-1; maybe TRBD1 (6 bases). Germline values: CDR1 SGHRS, CDR2 YFSETQ. This CDR3 comprises 15 residues. V lost 3 bases to trimming and J lost 1 base, with 13 bases between them. This chain's CDR3 is CASSWQGHQNTEAFF. The CDR3 DNA follows: TGCGCCAGCAGCTGGCAGGGACACCAGAACACTGAAGCTTTCTTT.

The genes are TRBV19 and TRBJ1-5; 11 positions agree with TRBD1. V trimming: 8 bases; J trimming: 4 bases; junction bases outside the gene matches: 4. The CDR3 runs 14 residues. Germline V gene sequence: CDR1 LNHDA, CDR2 SQIVND (reference sequence). CDR3: CASGGTGGNQPQHF. DNA of the CDR3: TGTGCCAGTGGGGGGACAGGGGGGAATCAGCCCCAGCATTTT.